This T cell receptor (beta chain) was sequenced in a study of control samples from healthy donors and cancer patients. V gave up 1 base and J gave up 11 bases, with 20 bases separating them. This CDR3 spans 15 amino acids. Per germline, CDR1 LGHNA and CDR2 YNFKEQ. Measured with immunoSEQ multiplex PCR; TCRdb has only the in-frame clones, and not every one. The sample holds around 100,000 clones, roughly 92% seen once. The sequence was obtained from a human donor in good health. The donor label of this sample is uncertain. The chain has TRBV4-2 and TRBJ1-1, with D tentatively TRBD1 (6 bases). Sequencing was performed on blood. The DNA of the CDR3 is TGTGCCAGCAGCCAAGGATTGTGGGAAACAGGGAGGGCTTTCTTT. It specifies CASSQGLWETGRAFF.